These T cell receptor beta chains were read from a single sample in a study of blood T cell repertoires in COVID-19. Sequencing used immunoSEQ multiplex PCR; TCRdb keeps in-frame clones, though not all of them. The sample includes 200,000 to 250,000 clones, 86% of them seen just once. The specimen sequenced was PBMCs or T cells enriched from blood (not recorded which). These receptors were taken from a woman aged 40 to 49 with acute COVID-19. Each CDR3 is given with its conserved first and last residue.

V gene	CDR3 length	J gene	CDR3 protein
TRBV15	17	TRBJ2-2	CATSRGDRAKNTGELFF
TRBV7-3	13	TRBJ2-1	CASSSPLAEKQFF
TRBV5-1	14	TRBJ2-7	CASSLSLDTYEQYF
TRBV10-3	16	TRBJ2-2	CAISEPSGGDTGELFF
TRBV20-1	11	TRBJ1-1	CSAYRVTEAFF
TRBV5-5	15	TRBJ2-6	CASSQQGIGANVLTF
TRBV11-2	14	TRBJ1-2	CASSRSRAAYGYTF
TRBV12-3/TRBV12-4	13	TRBJ1-2	CASTPGQGGGYTF
TRBV30	15	TRBJ2-2	CAWSLEAGPTGELFF
TRBV19	14	TRBJ2-3	CASTKAGDTDTQYF
TRBV24-1	13	TRBJ1-5	CATSLQGIQPQHF
TRBV7-8	16	TRBJ2-1	CASSLSGGRSYNEQFF
TRBV5-1	13	TRBJ1-2	CASSLAGMSGYTF
TRBV10-1	17	TRBJ1-1	CASRGGQEASRVTEAFF
TRBV19	17	TRBJ1-5	CASSIGGGSASNQPQHF
TRBV19	15	TRBJ1-2	CASSIPTEINYGYTF
TRBV7-2	16	TRBJ2-1	CASSLVASGGAREQFF
TRBV5-1	13	TRBJ1-1	CASSETGSRGAFF
TRBV7-3	12	TRBJ1-1	CASSPGGTEAFF
TRBV25-1	13	TRBJ1-2	CASSLTGSYGYTF
TRBV19	16	TRBJ1-1	CASKGATGGPDTEAFF
TRBV7-9	14	TRBJ2-2	CASSRVGEAGELFF
TRBV7-9	12	TRBJ1-1	CASSHRGQEAFF
TRBV13	16	TRBJ2-2	CASSFEGGRNTGELFF
TRBV4-3	18	TRBJ2-1	CASSQGSAGGQINNEQFF
TRBV7-3	14	TRBJ2-3	CASSLRPGLDTQYF
TRBV6-5	16	TRBJ1-2	CASSFYRTGGNYGYTF
TRBV5-6	17	TRBJ2-7	CASSLGVQGLRTGEQYF
TRBV15	15	TRBJ1-4	CATSRDDREDEKLFF
TRBV7-3	16	TRBJ1-2	CASSLNPRGRGYGYTF
TRBV7-9	14	TRBJ1-1	CASSPRQGGTEAFF
TRBV9	14	TRBJ1-5	CASSVGSTDQPQHF
TRBV12-5	12	TRBJ1-1	CASGFDNSEAFF
TRBV6-5	16	TRBJ1-1	CASSYRTGGANTEAFF
TRBV18	13	TRBJ1-6	CASSPGGNSPLHF
TRBV9	13	TRBJ1-4	CASSVATSEKLFF
TRBV5-1	18	TRBJ2-2	CASSLPRFSGDYTGELFF
TRBV24-1	14	TRBJ2-1	CATGLAGGQNEQFF
TRBV5-4	15	TRBJ2-2	CASSLGSGNTGELFF
TRBV30	16	TRBJ1-5	CAWSPQLKPRNQPQHF
TRBV18	17	TRBJ1-6	CASSATGSGSYNSPLHF
TRBV29-1	15	TRBJ2-5	CSVAHLGGSQETQYF